The 20 T cell receptor beta chains below were found in one sample sequenced in a study of B cell selection in AIRE deficiency (dated 2019 in TCRdb). To prepare the library, the immunoSEQ multiplex PCR assay was applied. TCRdb provides this immuneACCESS table in a form limited to in-frame rearrangements. Some clones are lacking; in checked studies, under half of them reflect an unresolved V gene, and why the rest are absent is not known. Within this sample are about 21,000 clones, with 94% of them counted one time only. The biggest ten clones account for roughly 2% of the sample. Regulatory T cells were sorted as cells that were CD4+CD25hiCD127low/negative. The sequenced sample was Tregs sorted from PBMCs. Receptors originate from a human donor with AIRE deficiency.

The chain joins TRBV19 to TRBJ2-6, with D perhaps TRBD1 (6 bases). Germline loops: CDR1 LNHDA, CDR2 SQIVND (reference sequence). V was shortened by 7 bases and J by 4 bases, with 20 bases between the two germline ends. This CDR3 comprises 17 residues. The CDR3, as DNA: TGTGCCAGTACCCAATTCGTGTTGGGGGCCGGGGCCAACGTCCTGACTTTC. It yields the protein CASTQFVLGAGANVLTF.

The chain joins TRBV6-5 to TRBJ2-1; TRBD2 matches 11 bases. CDR1 is MNHEY, CDR2 SVGAGI, per germline. The CDR3 length is 16 residues. Trimming cost V 4 bases and J 4 bases; bases outside gene matches: 6. The CDR3 DNA follows: TGTGCCAGCAGTTCCTCCGGGACTAGCGGATACAATGAGCAGTTCTTC. Residues: CASSSSGTSGYNEQFF.

The V and J genes are TRBV6-5 and TRBJ1-2, with D perhaps TRBD1 (6 bases). Trimming took off 0 bases at V and 5 bases at J, with 13 bases between the two ends. The germline V gene encodes CDR1 MNHEY and CDR2 SVGAGI. The CDR3 is made up of 15 amino acids. This CDR3 reads CASSYSTPGEYGYTF. Written as DNA, the CDR3 is TGTGCCAGCAGTTACTCGACTCCAGGGGAGTATGGCTACACCTTC.

The gene calls are TRBV28 and TRBJ2-3, with TRBD1 matching 10 bases. Germline CDR1 MDHEN, CDR2 SYDVKM. Trimming took 5 bases from V and 5 from J; bases not matched to a gene: 4. CDR3 length: 14 amino acids. CDR3 nucleotides: TGTGCCAGCAGTCTAGGACAGGGGGTAGATACGCAGTATTTT. Translating it yields CASSLGQGVDTQYF.

The chain has TRBV10-3 and TRBJ2-3; 10 bases are shared with TRBD1. From germline, CDR1 is ENHRY and CDR2 SYGVKD. Trimming at V came to 4 bases and at J to 2 bases, leaving 3 bases not matched to a gene. The CDR3 extends over 15 amino acids. The CDR3 DNA is TGTGCCATCAGTGGGACAGGGGGGCCCACAGATACGCAGTATTTT. Encoded protein: CAISGTGGPTDTQYF.

J is TRBJ2-1 and V is TRBV28, with D possibly matching TRBD1 (7 bases). The CDR3 has 15 residues. V lost 3 bases to trimming and J lost 2 bases, with 11 bases between them. CDR1 is MDHEN and CDR2 is SYDVKM in the germline V gene. For the CDR3, the DNA is TGTGCCAGCAGTTTCGGAGGGGGCGCCTACAATGAGCAGTTCTTC. It yields the protein CASSFGGGAYNEQFF.

The V call is TRBV27, the J call TRBJ2-7; TRBD2 matches 10 bases. The germline V gene has CDR1 MNHEY and CDR2 SMNVEV (reference sequence). The CDR3 length is 16 residues. J gave up 2 bases and V 6 bases, and 10 bases lay outside the gene matches. The CDR3 nucleotides are TGTGCCAGCAGGCCTCTTTATGGGACTAGCGCCTACGAGCAGTACTTC. This encodes CASRPLYGTSAYEQYF.

The chain employs TRBV18 and TRBJ1-5; D ambiguous. The V gene's germline CDR1 is KGHSH and CDR2 LQKENI. With 3 bases removed from V and 10 bases from J, the gap between germline ends came to 22 bases. The length of the CDR3 is 16 residues. The CDR3, as DNA: TGTGCCAGCTCACCGTCCGGTGGACGGTCAATGGGTCCCCAGCATTTT. Translation gives CASSPSGGRSMGPQHF.

The chain couples TRBV28 to TRBJ1-2, with D maybe TRBD1 (5 bases). Per germline, CDR1 MDHEN and CDR2 SYDVKM. The CDR3 spans 13 residues. The V end lost 5 bases, the J end lost 0 bases, and 7 bases lay between the germline ends. CDR3 residues: CASSLGANYGYTF. In nucleotides, the CDR3 is TGTGCCAGCAGTCTGGGGGCTAACTATGGCTACACCTTC.

This chain links TRBV28 with TRBJ1-1; D gene ambiguous. V lost 6 bases and J 4 bases, leaving 12 bases between the germline ends. The length of the CDR3 is 13 residues. The V gene's germline CDR1 is MDHEN and CDR2 SYDVKM. The CDR3 sequence is CASSPPGGTEAFF. The CDR3 bases are TGTGCCAGCAGCCCTCCTGGCGGCACTGAAGCTTTCTTT.

The J gene is TRBJ1-1, the V gene TRBV6-1; TRBD1 aligns across 9 bases. The CDR3 covers 17 residues. V gave up 2 bases and J gave up 4 bases; unmatched junction bases: 11. Germline V lookup: CDR1 MNHNS, CDR2 SASEGT. The CDR3 DNA is TGTGCCAGCAGTGAATATCTCGACAGGGGGTCTAGCACTGAAGCTTTCTTT. It codes for CASSEYLDRGSSTEAFF.

The rearrangement joins TRBV2 to TRBJ1-1, with D maybe TRBD1 (5 bases). The CDR3 totals 15 residues. CDR1 is SNHLY and CDR2 is FYNNEI in the germline V gene. Trimming left V 7 bases short and J 2 bases short, with 17 bases between. The CDR3 loop is CASTPPRGANTEAFF. DNA of the CDR3: TGTGCCAGCACTCCACCCCGAGGGGCTAACACTGAAGCTTTCTTT.

CDR3 nucleotides: TGTGCCAGCAGTTTCCCCCCGGGACATGGCTCACATGAGCAGTTCTTC. It codes for CASSFPPGHGSHEQFF. The chain employs TRBV27 and TRBJ2-1; D is perhaps TRBD1 (6 bases). The CDR3 extends over 16 amino acids. Germline CDR1 reads MNHEY; CDR2 reads SMNVEV (reference sequence). V lost 3 bases and J 8 bases, leaving 20 bases between the germline ends.

There are a few counts of this clone. V and J are TRBV30 and TRBJ1-1, with unresolved D. The CDR3 consists of 16 residues. Germline CDR1 GTSNPN, CDR2 SVGIG (reference sequence). Deletions cut 1 base from V and 3 bases from J, with 18 bases between. This chain's CDR3 is CAWSEPYRDPDTEAFF. The CDR3 DNA sequence: TGTGCCTGGAGTGAACCCTATAGAGATCCCGACACTGAAGCTTTCTTT.

The chain combines TRBV7-9 with TRBJ2-2, with TRBD2 as a possible D gene (5 bases). The CDR3 sequence is 15 residues long. In germline, CDR1 is SEHNR, CDR2 FQNEAQ (reference sequence). Between the trimmed V and J ends, which lost 1 base and 6 bases, there was a span of 12 bases. CDR3 in amino acids: CASSLVPGIPGELFF. The DNA for the CDR3 is TGTGCCAGCAGCTTAGTTCCGGGGATCCCCGGGGAGCTGTTTTTT.

The chain carries TRBV6-6 and TRBJ1-1; TRBD1 matches 8 bases. This CDR3 is 14 amino acids long. Germline V gene data show CDR1 as MNHNY and CDR2 as SVGAGI (reference sequence). The trim removed 3 bases at V and 6 bases at J, leaving 6 bases unmatched. The CDR3 DNA reads as TGTGCCAGCAGTTATAGGACAGGGCCCGCTGAAGCTTTCTTT. This translates into CASSYRTGPAEAFF.

The rearrangement links TRBV9 to TRBJ2-1; 7 bases align to TRBD2. CDR3 length: 15 residues. The J segment lost 0 bases and the V segment lost 0 bases, leaving 0 bases of the junction unmatched. CDR1 is SGDLS and CDR2 is YYNGEE in the germline V gene. CDR3 nucleotides: TGTGCCAGCAGCGTAGGCGGGGGCTCCTACAATGAGCAGTTCTTC. Protein sequence: CASSVGGGSYNEQFF.

V is TRBV29-1 and J is TRBJ2-3, with 10 positions matching TRBD1. CDR3 length: 12 amino acids. The V gene end was trimmed by 6 bases and the J gene end by 3 bases; junction bases not matched to a gene: 0. CDR1 and CDR2 (germline): SQVTM, ANQGSEA. CDR3 sequence (DNA): TGCAGCGTGGACAGGGGGACAGATACGCAGTATTTT. Encoded protein: CSVDRGTDTQYF.

The CDR3 reads CASKISGSNNEQFF. The CDR3 nucleotides are TGTGCCAGCAAGATCAGCGGGTCAAACAATGAGCAGTTCTTC. The chain links TRBV7-9 to TRBJ2-1; TRBD2 might be the D (6 bases). Germline lookup yields CDR1 SEHNR and CDR2 FQNEAQ (reference sequence). The CDR3 covers 14 residues. V lost 7 bases and J 5 bases, leaving 15 bases between the germline ends.

The CDR3 loop reads CASSWAVGSEQYF. As DNA, the CDR3 is TGCGCCAGCAGCTGGGCCGTAGGGTCTGAGCAGTACTTC. The chain carries TRBV5-1 and TRBJ2-7; D gene ambiguous. Trimming shortened V by 3 bases and J by 7 bases, and 14 bases separated the two germline ends. The CDR3 consists of 13 residues. Germline loops: CDR1 SGHRS, CDR2 YFSETQ.